A single sample gave rise to the 8 T cell receptor beta chains below, sequenced in a study of OX40 agonist ivuxolimab in advanced cancers. The repertoire was sequenced with immunoSEQ multiplex PCR; TCRdb's copy has only in-frame clones and lacks some. Found here are around 31,000 clones, 75% to 95% of them singletons; the top ten hold approximately 4.8%. The sample consisted of CD4+ or CD8+ T cells sorted from blood, taken in a trial of the OX40 agonist ivuxolimab. The source of these receptors is an adult with an advanced solid tumor such as melanoma, head and neck, liver or kidney cancer.

A single count supports this clone. V gene TRBV9 combines with J gene TRBJ2-7, with D unclear. The CDR3 runs 13 residues. CDR1 SGDLS and CDR2 YYNGEE come from the germline V gene. V was trimmed by 5 bases and J by 3 bases, leaving 12 bases between them. CDR3 in DNA: TGTGCCAGCAGTGGTGGGGTGTTCTACGAGCAGTACTTC. This codes for CASSGGVFYEQYF.

This clone occurred a few times. The chain recombines TRBV6-5 with TRBJ2-2; D uncertain. CDR3 length equals 13 residues. Germline values: CDR1 MNHEY, CDR2 SVGAGI. V gave up 5 bases and J gave up 6 bases, with 10 bases separating them. The CDR3 spells CASSRDWPGELFF. The DNA of the CDR3 is TGTGCCAGCAGTCGTGACTGGCCCGGGGAGCTGTTTTTT.

This clone is a singleton in its sample. This sequence joins TRBV10-3 and TRBJ2-5; perhaps TRBD2 as D (7 bases). V was pared by 4 bases and J by 3 bases, with 15 bases between. The CDR3 has 15 amino acids. Looked up from germline, CDR1 is ENHRY and CDR2 is SYGVKD. CDR3 DNA sequence: TGTGCCATCAGTGGAGGGGGGGTTGCGGAAGAGACCCAGTACTTC. Amino acids: CAISGGGVAEETQYF.

CDR3 residues: CASSPDAAPGNTIYF. The CDR3 region has the DNA TGCGCCAGCAGCCCGGATGCGGCGCCTGGAAACACCATATATTTT. The chain is built from TRBV4-1 and TRBJ1-3; D is undetermined. The length of the CDR3 is 15 residues. Germline V CDR1 and CDR2: MGHRA, YSYEKL. The germline V and J ends were trimmed by 4 bases and 2 bases, with 12 bases remaining between them.

This chain connects TRBV19 to TRBJ2-2; D remains unclear. CDR1 LNHDA and CDR2 SQIVND come from the germline V gene (reference sequence). The CDR3 has 14 residues. Trimming left V 2 bases short and J 4 bases short, with 8 bases between. The CDR3 is CASSINPLTGELFF. The CDR3 DNA sequence: TGTGCCAGTAGTATAAATCCCCTCACCGGGGAGCTGTTTTTT. The whole variable domain, filled in from reference TRBV19 and TRBJ2-2, reads DGGITQSPKYLFRKEGQNVTLSCEQNLNHDAMYWYRQDPGQGLRLIYYSQIVNDFQKGDIAEGYSVSREKKESFPLTVTSAQKNPTAFYLCASSINPLTGELFFGEGSRLTVL.

The chain joins TRBV28 to TRBJ1-5; TRBD1 aligns across 8 bases. This CDR3 spans 19 amino acids. Per the germline V gene, CDR1 is MDHEN and CDR2 is SYDVKM. V lost 2 bases and J lost 3; bases outside the gene matches: 15. The CDR3 DNA follows: TGTGCCAGCAGTTTACCCCTCGGCAGGGGGCTCTTTCCCAATCAGCCCCAGCATTTT. This encodes CASSLPLGRGLFPNQPQHF. Full variable domain (missing parts from reference TRBV28 and TRBJ1-5): DVKVTQSSRYLVKRTGEKVFLECVQDMDHENMFWYRQDPGLGLRLIYFSYDVKMKEKGDIPEGYSVSREKKERFSLILESASTNQTSMYLCASSLPLGRGLFPNQPQHFGDGTRLSIL.

This chain links TRBV18 with TRBJ1-1; D gene unclear. Trimming shortened V by 3 bases and J by 7 bases, and 6 bases separated the two germline ends. Germline V CDR1 and CDR2: KGHSH, LQKENI. The length of the CDR3 is 11 residues. The CDR3 is CASSPSGEAFF. CDR3 sequence (DNA): TGTGCCAGCTCACCGTCCGGTGAAGCTTTCTTT.

This rearrangement joins TRBV6-5 to TRBJ2-1; no clear D gene. The CDR3 totals 11 residues. Trimming pared 5 bases from V and 11 bases from J, leaving 10 bases between. In germline, CDR1 is MNHEY, CDR2 SVGAGI. The chain's CDR3 is CASSPYDKQFF. In DNA, the CDR3 is TGTGCCAGCAGTCCGTATGACAAGCAGTTCTTC.